This passage covers 17 T cell receptor beta chains from one sample sequenced in a study of blood T cell repertoires in COVID-19. Sequencing used immunoSEQ multiplex PCR; TCRdb keeps in-frame clones, though not all of them. The sample shows 60,000 to 75,000 clones, roughly 84% of them seen only once. The sequenced material came from peripheral blood. Every receptor here comes from a man aged 45-65 years with active COVID-19.

The J gene is TRBJ2-1, the V gene TRBV30; 15 positions match TRBD2. The CDR3 covers 17 residues. J gave up 3 bases and V 5 bases, and 8 bases lay outside the gene matches. Germline CDR1 and CDR2: GTSNPN and SVGIG (reference sequence). The CDR3 protein is CAWSSGTSGGSYNEQFF. CDR3 coding DNA: TGTGCCTGGTCCTCCGGGACTAGCGGGGGGAGCTACAATGAGCAGTTCTTC. Full variable domain (remainder filled in from reference TRBV30 and TRBJ2-1): SQTIHQWPATLVQPVGSPLSLECTVEGTSNPNLYWYRQAAGRGLQLLFYSVGIGQISSEVPQNLSASRPQDRQFILSSKKLLLSDSGFYLCAWSSGTSGGSYNEQFFGPGTRLTVL.

The chain has TRBV2 and TRBJ2-1, with D perhaps TRBD1 (5 bases). CDR3 length: 14 amino acids. Per germline, CDR1 SNHLY and CDR2 FYNNEI. With 9 bases removed from V and 7 bases from J, the gap between germline ends came to 19 bases. The CDR3 bases are TGTGCCAGTACCAGGGATCGTGTGGAGAATGAGCAGTTCTTC. Amino acids: CASTRDRVENEQFF.

The chain carries TRBV4-1 and TRBJ2-1, with D tentatively TRBD1 (5 bases). V gave up 3 bases and J gave up 9 bases, with 9 bases separating them. The CDR3 is made up of 12 amino acids. CDR1 is MGHRA, CDR2 YSYEKL, per germline. This CDR3 is CASSQSGIEQFF. In DNA, the CDR3 is TGCGCCAGCAGCCAGTCAGGGATTGAGCAGTTCTTC.

The chain uses TRBV4-2 and TRBJ2-1, with 9 bases aligning to TRBD2. V was pared by 3 bases and J by 0 bases, with 3 bases of the junction left unmatched. The CDR3 has 16 residues. Germline V lookup: CDR1 LGHNA, CDR2 YNFKEQ. The CDR3 region is CASSHRLADSYNEQFF. CDR3 sequence (DNA): TGTGCCAGCAGCCATCGACTAGCGGACTCCTACAATGAGCAGTTCTTC.

The rearrangement joins TRBV6-5 to TRBJ2-7, with 10 bases lining up with TRBD2. The CDR3 covers 15 residues. The junction had 8 bases not matched to a gene; V was cut back by 6 bases and J by 3 bases. The germline V gene encodes CDR1 MNHEY and CDR2 SVGAGI. The CDR3, as DNA: TGTGCCAGCAGCGTAGGACTAGCGGTAGACTACGAGCAGTACTTC. As protein: CASSVGLAVDYEQYF.

The genes are TRBV28 and TRBJ1-5; TRBD1 matches at 7 bases. CDR3 length: 16 amino acids. Germline values: CDR1 MDHEN, CDR2 SYDVKM. The junction had 10 bases not matched to a gene; V was cut back by 5 bases and J by 3 bases. Written as DNA, the CDR3 is TGTGCCAGCAGTATGATACAGGGGATCTTCAATCAGCCCCAGCATTTT. Translated, it gives CASSMIQGIFNQPQHF.

The rearrangement uses TRBV10-3 and TRBJ2-1; 11 nucleotides agree with TRBD2. V lost 5 bases and J lost 8; bases outside the gene matches: 8. CDR3 length: 15 amino acids. The germline V gene encodes CDR1 ENHRY and CDR2 SYGVKD. CDR3 bases: TGTGCCATCAGTTACTCTAGCGGGGGGTATGATGAGCAGTTCTTC. The encoded protein is CAISYSSGGYDEQFF.

The rearrangement joins TRBV5-6 to TRBJ2-3; 9 bases line up with TRBD2. Germline CDR1 SGHDT, CDR2 YYEEEE. The V and J ends lost 5 bases and 4 bases, in that order; junction bases with no gene match: 17. CDR3 length equals 18 residues. The CDR3 DNA reads as TGTGCCAGCAGGTCCCGCCCTCTAGGTGCGGGAGGGCCAGATACGCAGTATTTT. Translated, it gives CASRSRPLGAGGPDTQYF.

V is TRBV5-4 and J is TRBJ2-5; D may be TRBD1 (6 bases). This CDR3 contains 15 residues. Germline CDR1 and CDR2: SGHNT and YYREEE (reference sequence). Trimming left V 0 bases short and J 5 bases short, with 14 bases between. The CDR3 nucleotides are TGTGCCAGCAGCTTGGGGGCTACAGGGTCCGAGACCCAGTACTTC. Its protein product is CASSLGATGSETQYF.

The rearrangement uses TRBV7-3 and TRBJ2-1; 7 nucleotides align to TRBD2. This CDR3 contains 17 residues. V lost 2 bases, J lost 4 bases, and 11 bases stayed unmatched. Looked up from germline, CDR1 is SGHTA and CDR2 is FQGTGA. The CDR3 sequence is CASSLGPSSGVYNEQFF. The CDR3 DNA is TGTGCCAGCAGCTTAGGGCCCTCAAGCGGGGTATACAATGAGCAGTTCTTC. Supplemented by reference TRBV7-3 and TRBJ2-1, the full variable domain reads GAGVSQTPSNKVTEKGKYVELRCDPISGHTALYWYRQSLGQGPEFLIYFQGTGAADDSGLPNDRFFAVRPEGSVSTLKIQRTERGDSAVYLCASSLGPSSGVYNEQFFGPGTRLTVL.

This clone showed up just a few times. V usage is TRBV28 and J usage is TRBJ1-1, with D perhaps TRBD1 (5 bases). CDR1 is MDHEN, CDR2 SYDVKM, per germline. There are 12 residues in the CDR3. Trimming pared 2 bases from V and 5 bases from J, leaving 6 bases between. This chain's CDR3 is CASSLRGTEAFF. CDR3 in DNA: TGTGCCAGCAGTTTACGGGGGACTGAAGCTTTCTTT.

The chain carries TRBV5-1 and TRBJ1-6; D perhaps matches TRBD1 (5 bases). Per the germline V gene, CDR1 is SGHRS and CDR2 is YFSETQ. This CDR3 has 17 amino acids. Trimming cost V 0 bases and J 0 bases, with 10 bases left between them. The CDR3 reads CASSLGQTSSYNSPLHF. The CDR3 DNA follows: TGCGCCAGCAGCTTGGGACAGACGAGCTCCTATAATTCACCCCTCCACTTT.

CDR3 sequence: CASIITSPGNSPLHF. CDR3 in DNA: TGTGCCAGCATTATCACTTCCCCGGGAAATTCACCCCTCCACTTT. V gene TRBV6-5 combines with J gene TRBJ1-6; D call uncertain. With 7 bases removed from V and 7 bases from J, the gap between germline ends came to 17 bases. Germline assignment: CDR1 MNHEY and CDR2 SVGAGI. The CDR3 contains 15 residues.

The V and J genes are TRBV7-9 and TRBJ1-1; no clear D. V dropped 7 bases and J dropped 0 bases, with 12 bases sitting between them. Germline V gene sequence: CDR1 SEHNR, CDR2 FQNEAQ (reference sequence). The CDR3 contains 14 residues. CDR3 bases: TGTGCCAGCATATTCAGCGTCTTGAACACTGAAGCTTTCTTT. It yields the protein CASIFSVLNTEAFF.

The genes are TRBV6-2 or TRBV6-3 and TRBJ1-5; perhaps TRBD1 as D (6 bases). Trimming shortened V by 5 bases and J by 1 base, and 15 bases separated the two germline ends. The CDR3 length is 16 residues. Germline V CDR1 and CDR2: MNHEY, SVGEGT. Here the CDR3 DNA reads TGTGCCAGCAGTGCCAGCAGGGGCGGGAGCAATCAGCCCCAGCATTTT. Translating it yields CASSASRGGSNQPQHF.

J is TRBJ1-3 and V is TRBV7-8; D perhaps matches TRBD1 (6 bases). Per the germline V gene, CDR1 is SGHVS and CDR2 is FQNEAQ. V lost 5 bases and J 0 bases, leaving 14 bases between the germline ends. CDR3 size: 16 residues. CDR3 sequence reads: CASSPYQGLSGNTIYF. CDR3 DNA sequence: TGTGCCAGCAGCCCCTACCAGGGGCTCTCTGGAAACACCATATATTTT.

This clone has a handful of counts. This chain uses TRBV28 with TRBJ2-5; tentatively, D is TRBD2 (6 bases). V was clipped by 3 bases and J by 3 bases, with 11 bases between them. Germline assignment: CDR1 MDHEN and CDR2 SYDVKM. This CDR3 contains 14 residues. The CDR3 here is CASSFTEGEETQYF. The DNA of the CDR3 is TGTGCCAGCAGTTTCACGGAGGGAGAAGAGACCCAGTACTTC.